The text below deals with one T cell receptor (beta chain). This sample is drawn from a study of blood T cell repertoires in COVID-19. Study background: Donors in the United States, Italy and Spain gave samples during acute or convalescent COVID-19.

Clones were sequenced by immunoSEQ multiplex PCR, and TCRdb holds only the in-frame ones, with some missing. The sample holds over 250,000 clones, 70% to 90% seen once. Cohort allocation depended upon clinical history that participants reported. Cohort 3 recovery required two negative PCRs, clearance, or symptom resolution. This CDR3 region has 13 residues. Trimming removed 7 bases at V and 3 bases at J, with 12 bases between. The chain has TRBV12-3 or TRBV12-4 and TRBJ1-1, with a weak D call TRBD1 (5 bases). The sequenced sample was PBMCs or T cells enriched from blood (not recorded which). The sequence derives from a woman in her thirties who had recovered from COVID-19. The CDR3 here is CASNKGMYTEAFF. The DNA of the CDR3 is TGTGCCAGCAACAAGGGGATGTACACTGAAGCTTTCTTT.